These 23 T cell receptor beta chains share one sample of origin, sequenced in a study of blood T cell repertoires in COVID-19. The method was immunoSEQ multiplex PCR; TCRdb's version includes in-frame clones alone and lacks a portion of them. This sample yields about 180,000 clones, of which about 81% are seen a single time; 10% to 15% belongs to the top ten. The specimen sequenced was peripheral blood. The receptors originated from an elderly woman with COVID-19, enrolled during active disease.

This clone was counted between two and nine times. V usage is TRBV4-1 and J usage is TRBJ1-5; TRBD1 matches 7 bases. CDR1 and CDR2 (germline): MGHRA, YSYEKL. V shed 5 bases and J 7 bases; nucleotides not matched to a gene: 5. The CDR3 runs to 13 residues. CDR3 DNA: TGCGCCAGCAGCGAGACAGGGTACCAGCCCCAGCATTTT. It translates to CASSETGYQPQHF.

On this clone itself: Other DNA sequences within the sample encode an identical CDR3. The chain has TRBV5-1 and TRBJ2-5; tentatively, D is TRBD2 (6 bases). This CDR3 comprises 12 residues. Trimming removed 2 bases from V and 4 bases from J, with 6 bases in between. The germline gives CDR1 SGHRS, CDR2 YFSETQ. The CDR3 region is CASSFGGETQYF. As DNA, the CDR3 is TGCGCCAGCAGCTTCGGGGGAGAGACCCAGTACTTC.

The rearrangement uses TRBV11-1 and TRBJ2-3, with TRBD1 matching over 7 bases. This CDR3 contains 15 residues. The germline gives CDR1 SGHAT, CDR2 FQDESV (reference sequence). V trimming: 4 bases; J trimming: 5 bases; junction bases outside the gene matches: 9. CDR3 nucleotides: TGTGCCAGCAGCTCCTACAGGGGTGGGAAAGATACGCAGTATTTT. It is translated as CASSSYRGGKDTQYF.

The rearrangement uses TRBV25-1 and TRBJ1-2; 9 bases are a match to TRBD1. Germline V gene lookup returns CDR1 MGHDK and CDR2 SYGVNS. J lost 7 bases, V lost 1 base, and 4 bases had no gene match. The CDR3 runs to 14 residues. DNA of the CDR3: TGTGCCAGCAGTGAATGGGACAGGGAGACTGGCTACACCTTC. This sequence encodes CASSEWDRETGYTF.

This clone was counted a single time. The rearrangement joins TRBV7-8 to TRBJ1-5; 7 nucleotides align to TRBD1. V was clipped by 5 bases and J by 1 base; unmatched bases: 2. This CDR3 is 14 amino acids long. Germline V gene lookup returns CDR1 SGHVS and CDR2 FQNEAQ. CDR3 amino acids: CASSVDRSNQPQHF. The CDR3 nucleotides read TGTGCCAGCAGCGTGGACAGGAGCAATCAGCCCCAGCATTTT.

V gene TRBV7-6 combines with J gene TRBJ1-5, with 12 nucleotides matching TRBD1. The CDR3 sequence is 17 residues long. V was pared by 6 bases and J by 2 bases, with 8 bases of the junction left unmatched. The germline V gene encodes CDR1 SGHVS and CDR2 FNYEAQ. The CDR3 DNA follows: TGTGCCAGCAGTTCGGGACAGGGGGCTGCGGGCAATCAGCCCCAGCATTTT. This encodes CASSSGQGAAGNQPQHF.

The rearrangement uses TRBV7-9 and TRBJ2-3; no firm D call. The CDR3 covers 16 residues. Germline CDR1 is SEHNR and CDR2 is FQNEAQ (reference sequence). V was pared by 2 bases and J by 3 bases, with 15 bases between. In DNA, the CDR3 is TGTGCCAGCAGCTTATACGATCACCCAGGAACAGATACGCAGTATTTT. Translating gives CASSLYDHPGTDTQYF.

This clone came up a few times. The chain has TRBV3-1 (or the pseudogene TRBV3-2) and TRBJ2-7, with D possibly matching TRBD2 (5 bases). The CDR3 totals 15 residues. Per germline, CDR1 LGHDT and CDR2 YNNKEL (reference sequence). V was clipped by 4 bases and J by 2 bases, with 15 bases between them. This CDR3 is CASSRKVSGTYEQYF. The CDR3 DNA reads TGTGCCAGCAGCCGAAAGGTCAGCGGCACCTACGAGCAGTACTTC.

CDR3 in amino acids: CASSRTGQVEMSYEQYF. CDR3 coding DNA: TGTGCCAGCAGTCGAACGGGACAGGTTGAAATGTCCTACGAGCAGTACTTC. This chain links TRBV2 with TRBJ2-7; 8 bases match TRBD1. The germline gives CDR1 SNHLY, CDR2 FYNNEI. V lost 5 bases, J lost 1 base, and 13 bases stayed unmatched. This CDR3 is built from 17 residues.

This clone turned up a few times. The chain joins TRBV7-9 to TRBJ1-1, with D perhaps matching TRBD1 (5 bases). The CDR3 extends over 14 amino acids. Trimming removed 5 bases from V and 1 base from J, with 11 bases in between. CDR1 and CDR2 (germline): SEHNR, FQNEAQ (reference sequence). The CDR3 sequence: CASSPFGANTEAFF. Here the CDR3 DNA reads TGTGCCAGCAGCCCCTTTGGGGCGAACACTGAAGCTTTCTTT.

This clone showed up just once. J is TRBJ2-7 and V is TRBV7-3, with TRBD2 matching over 12 bases. V was clipped by 5 bases and J by 6 bases; unmatched bases: 11. Germline V gives CDR1 SGHTA, CDR2 FQGTGA. This CDR3 comprises 16 residues. CDR3 sequence: CASSRIPTSGGGEQYF. DNA for the CDR3: TGTGCCAGCAGCCGTATCCCGACTAGCGGGGGTGGCGAGCAGTACTTC.

The J gene is TRBJ2-2, the V gene TRBV19, with 7 positions matching TRBD2. Germline V lookup: CDR1 LNHDA, CDR2 SQIVND (reference sequence). The CDR3 covers 13 residues. The junction had 5 bases not matched to a gene; V was cut back by 7 bases and J by 6 bases. The CDR3 nucleotides are TGTGCCAGTAATGGGGAGGGTTCCGGGGAGCTGTTTTTT. Translation: CASNGEGSGELFF. The complete variable domain, with remaining parts taken from reference TRBV19 and TRBJ2-2, reads DGGITQSPKYLFRKEGQNVTLSCEQNLNHDAMYWYRQDPGQGLRLIYYSQIVNDFQKGDIAEGYSVSREKKESFPLTVTSAQKNPTAFYLCASNGEGSGELFFGEGSRLTVL.

This clone turned up a few times. V gene TRBV19 combines with J gene TRBJ2-2, with TRBD1 matching 7 bases. The CDR3 runs 15 residues. CDR1 is LNHDA and CDR2 is SQIVND in the germline V gene (reference sequence). Germline trimming cut 3 bases from V and 1 base from J; bases unmatched to any gene: 2. The CDR3 bases are TGTGCCAGTAGTATCGGACAGGAGAACACCGGGGAGCTGTTTTTT. This codes for CASSIGQENTGELFF.

CDR3 coding DNA: TGTGCCAGCAGTTTCGGACTGATGAGCTCCTACAATGAGCAGTTCTTC. Amino acids: CASSFGLMSSYNEQFF. The V call is TRBV27, the J call TRBJ2-1; D might be TRBD2 (5 bases). Germline assignment: CDR1 MNHEY and CDR2 SMNVEV (reference sequence). V was pared by 3 bases and J by 0 bases, with 12 bases between. The length of the CDR3 is 16 residues.

The chain couples TRBV5-1 to TRBJ1-2; TRBD1 might be the D (6 bases). Germline V gene sequence: CDR1 SGHRS, CDR2 YFSETQ. Trimming removed 7 bases at V and 4 bases at J, with 14 bases between. This CDR3 region has 13 residues. This CDR3 is CASAEEGGYGYTF. The DNA of the CDR3 is TGCGCCAGCGCAGAAGAAGGGGGCTATGGCTACACCTTC.

The chain combines TRBV6-1 with TRBJ1-1, with no clear D. V was trimmed by 2 bases and J by 1 base, leaving 8 bases between them. The CDR3 is 14 amino acids. Germline values: CDR1 MNHNS, CDR2 SASEGT. CDR3 bases: TGTGCCAGCAGTGAATGGGGAGGGAACACTGAAGCTTTCTTT. As protein: CASSEWGGNTEAFF.

This clone was seen a handful of times. The chain combines TRBV6-2 or TRBV6-3 with TRBJ2-5; weak D call: TRBD1 (6 bases). Germline V gene data show CDR1 as MNHEY and CDR2 as SVGEGT. The CDR3 has 17 residues. With 2 bases removed from V and 3 bases from J, the gap between germline ends came to 19 bases. CDR3 nucleotide sequence: TGTGCCAGCAGTTACCCAACAGGGATTTTGACGAAAGAGACCCAGTACTTC. It encodes CASSYPTGILTKETQYF.

This clone has just a few counts. This sequence joins TRBV6-2 or TRBV6-3 and TRBJ1-6, with D possibly TRBD1 on 5 matching bases. Trimming pared 6 bases from V and 10 bases from J, leaving 19 bases between. Germline assignment: CDR1 MNHEY and CDR2 SVGEGT. The length of the CDR3 is 15 residues. The CDR3 DNA reads TGTGCCAGCAGCACTACGGAGGGGAGGGTATCACCCCTCCACTTT. It yields the protein CASSTTEGRVSPLHF.

This rearrangement joins TRBV27 to TRBJ2-6; D uncertain. Germline V gene data show CDR1 as MNHEY and CDR2 as SMNVEV (reference sequence). Trimming left V 8 bases short and J 0 bases short, with 5 bases between. This CDR3 spans 13 amino acids. The CDR3 region is CASGPSGANVLTF. The DNA of the CDR3 is TGTGCCAGCGGGCCCTCTGGGGCCAACGTCCTGACTTTC. Using reference TRBV27 and TRBJ2-6 for the parts outside the CDR3, the full variable domain is EAQVTQNPRYLITVTGKKLTVTCSQNMNHEYMSWYRQDPGLGLRQIYYSMNVEVTDKGDVPEGYKVSRKEKRNFPLILESPSPNQTSLYFCASGPSGANVLTFGAGSRLTVL.

The chain recombines TRBV28 with TRBJ2-2; TRBD1 matches at 8 bases. From germline, CDR1 is MDHEN and CDR2 SYDVKM. The CDR3 covers 19 residues. V lost 6 bases to trimming and J lost 3 bases; unmatched junction nucleotides: 18. The CDR3 coding sequence is TGTGCCAGCAGCCCTATTTTCCCCCTGGACAGGGCCGACACCGGGGAGCTGTTTTTT. This sequence encodes CASSPIFPLDRADTGELFF.

This clone was detected many times. CDR3 DNA sequence: TGTGCCAGCAGTTCCCACGACAGGTCCTATGGCTACACCTTC. Protein: CASSSHDRSYGYTF. The chain uses TRBV28 and TRBJ1-2; the D gene is possibly TRBD1 (6 bases). From germline, CDR1 is MDHEN and CDR2 SYDVKM. CDR3 length equals 14 residues. Between the trimmed V and J ends, which lost 4 bases and 4 bases, there was a span of 13 bases.

V gene TRBV7-9 combines with J gene TRBJ2-1, with 11 bases lining up with TRBD2. Germline values: CDR1 SEHNR, CDR2 FQNEAQ (reference sequence). This CDR3 spans 17 amino acids. The junction had 6 bases not matched to a gene; V was cut back by 5 bases and J by 0 bases. The CDR3 bases are TGTGCCAGCAGCACCGTAGCGGGAGGGGTCTCCTACAATGAGCAGTTCTTC. Its translation is CASSTVAGGVSYNEQFF.

This rearrangement joins TRBV13 to TRBJ2-1, with a possible D match to TRBD2 (6 bases). CDR1 and CDR2 (germline): PRHDT, FYEKMQ (reference sequence). The CDR3 contains 15 residues. The V end was cut by 5 bases, the J end by 6 bases, with 17 bases between. The CDR3 reads CASSPEAGMANEQFF. In nucleotides, the CDR3 is TGTGCCAGCAGCCCAGAGGCGGGAATGGCCAATGAGCAGTTCTTC.